One sample yielded the 20 T cell receptor beta chains listed below, sequenced in a study of T cells in Graves' hyperthyroidism and ophthalmopathy. Template material for amplifying TCR beta CDR3 regions consisted of RNA transcripts. Carried out on the TCR CDR3, a first-round RT-PCR used the HTBI primer set. MiXCR, applied by TCRdb to the multiplex PCR reads, yields one record per CDR3 protein. The data contain hundreds of thousands of distinct CDR3 sequences, around 13% of them seen just once; the ten biggest clones take up roughly 10%. Sequencing input: blood. These receptor sequences come from a woman under 30 with Graves' hyperthyroidism.

This clonotype was detected ten times or more. This chain joins TRBV11-2 and TRBJ2-1; D is perhaps TRBD2 (7 bases). In germline, CDR1 is SGHAT, CDR2 FQNNGV. This CDR3 comprises 15 residues. V lost 3 bases and J lost 2, with 11 bases in between. The DNA for the CDR3 is TGTGCCAGCAGCTTTGGCGGGGGCACCTACAATGAGCAGTTCTTC. Translating it yields CASSFGGGTYNEQFF.

Many counts were recorded for this clonotype. The chain is built from TRBV12-3 or TRBV12-4 and TRBJ2-1; tentatively, D is TRBD2 (6 bases). Trimming stripped 2 bases from V and 6 bases from J, with 8 bases between. The CDR3 runs 13 residues. CDR3 region: CASSLHSGNEQFF. The CDR3 nucleotides are TGTGCCAGCAGTTTACATAGCGGCAATGAGCAGTTCTTC.

This clonotype showed up many times. The genes are TRBV28 and TRBJ2-7; D is possibly TRBD2 (5 bases). Trimming cost V 5 bases and J 3 bases, with 8 bases left between them. Germline CDR1 and CDR2: MDHEN and SYDVKM. The length of the CDR3 is 12 residues. DNA of the CDR3: TGTGCCAGCAGTATCCGGGACTACGAGCAGTACTTC. Translating gives CASSIRDYEQYF.

This clonotype was detected many times. This chain links TRBV3-1 with TRBJ2-7; D gene unclear. CDR3 length equals 15 residues. Between the trimmed V and J ends, which lost 1 base and 6 bases, there was a span of 16 bases. Germline V CDR1 and CDR2: LGHDT, YNNKEL (reference sequence). CDR3 region: CASSQGWRSRTEQYF. CDR3 sequence (DNA): TGTGCCAGCAGCCAAGGATGGCGAAGTCGGACCGAGCAGTACTTC.

This clonotype was seen a handful of times. V and J are TRBV29-1 and TRBJ1-1; D not resolved. Germline V gene sequence: CDR1 SQVTM, CDR2 ANQGSEA. This CDR3 has 11 amino acids. The germline V and J ends were trimmed by 4 bases and 3 bases, with 6 bases remaining between them. The CDR3, as DNA: TGCAGCGTTGTGGAGTACACTGAAGCTTTCTTT. Its translation: CSVVEYTEAFF.

This clonotype has at least ten counts. In DNA form, the CDR3 reads TGTGCCAGCAGCTGGCTCCCGGGACAGGGCTACGAGCAGTACTTC. Translation gives CASSWLPGQGYEQYF. The rearrangement uses TRBV7-2 and TRBJ2-7, with 9 bases lining up with TRBD1. Germline V gene lookup returns CDR1 SGHTA and CDR2 FQGNSA. CDR3 length equals 15 residues. V was pared by 4 bases and J by 3 bases, with 7 bases of the junction left unmatched. The complete variable domain, with remaining parts taken from reference TRBV7-2 and TRBJ2-7, reads GAGVSQSPSNKVTEKGKDVELRCDPISGHTALYWYRQSLGQGLEFLIYFQGNSAPDKSGLPSDRFSAERTGGSVSTLTIQRTQQEDSAVYLCASSWLPGQGYEQYFGPGTRLTVT.

The table lists this clonotype with many counts. The V call is TRBV2, the J call TRBJ2-1; D might be TRBD1 (6 bases). The CDR3 consists of 12 residues. The germline gives CDR1 SNHLY, CDR2 FYNNEI. Trimming took 6 bases from V and 12 from J, leaving 15 bases between them. CDR3 nucleotides: TGTGCCAGCAGGGATTCACAGGGTCCGCAGTTCTTC. Its translation: CASRDSQGPQFF.

The rearrangement links TRBV20-1 to TRBJ1-2; possible D gene TRBD1, 5 bases. Germline-derived CDR1 and CDR2 are DFQATT and SNEGSKA (reference sequence). This CDR3 has 14 residues. Deletions cut 5 bases from V and 3 bases from J, with 16 bases between. CDR3 coding DNA: TGCAGTGCTCGACAGCCGGTGGGGGACTATGGCTACACCTTC. This encodes CSARQPVGDYGYTF.

The V call is TRBV30, the J call TRBJ1-2; weak D call: TRBD1 (5 bases). The CDR3 consists of 12 residues. Trimming cost V 3 bases and J 8 bases, with 13 bases left between them. CDR1 and CDR2 (germline): GTSNPN, SVGIG (reference sequence). CDR3 DNA: TGTGCCTGGAGACCCGGGACGGACGGCTACACCTTC. It yields the protein CAWRPGTDGYTF.

This clonotype was detected a few times. V usage is TRBV2 and J usage is TRBJ2-2; D is uncertain. V was cut by 3 bases and J by 13 bases, with 15 bases left in between. Germline loops: CDR1 SNHLY, CDR2 FYNNEI. The CDR3 has 13 amino acids. As DNA, the CDR3 is TGTGCCAGCAGTGACTCCAACACCGGACGGCTGTTTTTT. This sequence encodes CASSDSNTGRLFF.

The chain joins TRBV7-9 to TRBJ1-3; D remains unclear. Trimming stripped 2 bases from V and 6 bases from J, with 8 bases between. CDR1 is SEHNR and CDR2 is FQNEAQ in the germline V gene (reference sequence). This CDR3 comprises 13 residues. DNA of the CDR3: TGTGCCAGCAGCTTAACAGAATTAAACACCATATATTTT. The encoded protein is CASSLTELNTIYF. The full variable domain, rest sourced from reference TRBV7-9 and TRBJ1-3, is DTGVSQNPRHKITKRGQNVTFRCDPISEHNRLYWYRQTLGQGPEFLTYFQNEAQLEKSRLLSDRFSAERPKGSFSTLEIQRTEQGDSAMYLCASSLTELNTIYFGEGSWLTVV.

V and J are TRBV11-2 and TRBJ2-1; TRBD2 matches at 15 bases. With V trimmed by 4 bases and J by 10 bases, 8 bases remained unmatched. The CDR3 spans 16 residues. Germline CDR1 is SGHAT and CDR2 is FQNNGV. In nucleotides, the CDR3 is TGTGCCAGCAGCTCTGGACTAGCGGGAGGGCTTGACGAGCAGTTCTTC. Its protein product is CASSSGLAGGLDEQFF.

This clonotype has at least ten counts. The chain has TRBV7-9 and TRBJ2-1; D is perhaps TRBD2 (6 bases). Germline CDR1 is SEHNR and CDR2 is FQNEAQ (reference sequence). Trimming stripped 1 base from V and 8 bases from J, with 21 bases between. The CDR3 has 17 amino acids. This CDR3 is CASSLDPGLPGWHEQFF. CDR3 coding DNA: TGTGCCAGCAGCTTAGACCCGGGACTCCCTGGGTGGCATGAGCAGTTCTTC.

This clonotype has ten or more counts. The rearrangement joins TRBV7-8 to TRBJ2-5; perhaps D is TRBD1 or TRBD2 (7 bases each). The CDR3 sequence is 14 residues long. V lost 10 bases and J 5 bases, leaving 20 bases between the germline ends. Germline CDR1 and CDR2: SGHVS and FQNEAQ. The CDR3 is CATQGRGGRETQYF. In DNA form, the CDR3 reads TGTGCCACACAGGGCAGGGGGGGAAGGGAGACCCAGTACTTC.

The chain uses TRBV19 and TRBJ2-1, with 12 bases aligning to TRBD2. Germline V gives CDR1 LNHDA, CDR2 SQIVND (reference sequence). The CDR3 sequence is 15 residues long. Trimming at V came to 2 bases and at J to 12 bases, leaving 8 bases not matched to a gene. CDR3 sequence (DNA): TGTGCCAGTAGTATAACCCTAGCGGGAGGGCCCTGGCAGTTCTTC. Encoded protein: CASSITLAGGPWQFF.

This clonotype was counted only a few times. The gene calls are TRBV19 and TRBJ1-1; D is perhaps TRBD1 (6 bases). Trimming cost V 3 bases and J 5 bases, with 13 bases left between them. Germline CDR1 and CDR2: LNHDA and SQIVND (reference sequence). CDR3 size: 14 residues. The CDR3 is CASSMDEQGTEAFF. The CDR3 region has the DNA TGTGCCAGTAGTATGGACGAACAGGGTACTGAAGCTTTCTTT. The complete variable domain, with remaining parts taken from reference TRBV19 and TRBJ1-1, reads DGGITQSPKYLFRKEGQNVTLSCEQNLNHDAMYWYRQDPGQGLRLIYYSQIVNDFQKGDIAEGYSVSREKKESFPLTVTSAQKNPTAFYLCASSMDEQGTEAFFGQGTRLTVV.

This clonotype has ten or more counts. The V and J genes are TRBV11-2 and TRBJ2-2; no clear D gene. Per the germline V gene, CDR1 is SGHAT and CDR2 is FQNNGV. Trimming took 2 bases from V and 4 from J, leaving 5 bases between them. The CDR3 spans 13 residues. The CDR3 coding sequence is TGTGCCAGCAGCTTATGGTCCACCGGGGAGCTGTTTTTT. Protein sequence: CASSLWSTGELFF.

This clonotype occurred a few times. The chain couples TRBV11-2 to TRBJ1-3, with D possibly being TRBD1 (5 bases). The CDR3 runs to 16 residues. Trimming left V 4 bases short and J 4 bases short, with 17 bases between. The germline CDR1 and CDR2 sequences are SGHAT and FQNNGV. This CDR3 is CASSWVGQSRGNTIYF. As DNA, the CDR3 is TGTGCCAGCAGCTGGGTGGGGCAGAGCAGAGGAAACACCATATATTTT.

The table lists this clonotype with many counts. V is TRBV7-9 and J is TRBJ1-1; D is ambiguous. The CDR3 is made up of 15 amino acids. Trimming stripped 3 bases from V and 3 bases from J, with 14 bases between. Looked up from germline, CDR1 is SEHNR and CDR2 is FQNEAQ (reference sequence). In DNA form, the CDR3 reads TGTGCCAGCAGCTTCTCTCCAGGAATGGACACTGAAGCTTTCTTT. This sequence encodes CASSFSPGMDTEAFF.

With respect to this clonotype: A much larger clone differs by one base, so this may be a read error. The rearrangement uses TRBV3-1 and TRBJ2-7, with unresolved D. Germline V gene lookup returns CDR1 LGHDT and CDR2 YNNKEL (reference sequence). CDR3 size: 11 residues. The V end lost 1 base, the J end lost 5 bases, and 3 bases lay between the germline ends. As DNA, the CDR3 is TGTGCCAGCAGCCAAGCTCACGAGCAGTACTTC. Its protein is CASSQAHEQYF.